The present entry profiles one T cell receptor beta chain with its context. Germline lookup yields CDR1 GTSNPN and CDR2 SVGIG (reference sequence). This CDR3 is 14 amino acids long. V was clipped by 3 bases and J by 9 bases; unmatched bases: 7. These data originate in a study of shared clonotypes between healthy human individuals. Authors' processing steps: Junction-only immunoSEQ sequences carried no quality scores, so filtering differed. Measured with immunoSEQ multiplex PCR; TCRdb has only the in-frame clones, and not every one. V and J calls and clone size follow that table, whereas D and trimming were derived from the DNA. In the table there are about 2 million clones, roughly 94% of which are singletons.

The chain carries TRBV30 and TRBJ1-6; 8 nucleotides match TRBD1. The sequenced sample was naive CD4+ T cells sorted from blood. Subset: CD45RA+ positively selected. This sequence was found in a man between 18 and 35 years old in good health. DNA for the CDR3: TGTGCCTGGAGCAGGGGGCGAGTAGGTTCACCCCTCCACTTT. Translated: CAWSRGRVGSPLHF.